These 8 T cell receptor beta chains were sequenced from one sample in a study of spatial heterogeneity in lung cancer. One entry per CDR3 protein, called by TCRdb with MiXCR from the 5' RACE reads. Of some 23,000 distinct CDR3 sequences listed, approximately 9% were seen once; the top ten hold roughly 8%. Points from the study as a whole: Expanded alpha and beta TCR counts within tumors tracked tumor mutation counts.

This sample's time point: sample taken at primary tumor resection. No cognate antigen is known for these TCRs. The sample was lung tumor tissue, taken at surgery. The receptor set was obtained from a male donor with early-stage non-small cell lung cancer.

The chain uses TRBV7-2 and TRBJ1-1; D is possibly TRBD1 (6 bases). Between the trimmed V and J ends, which lost 1 base and 5 bases, there was a span of 17 bases. The CDR3 is 16 residues long. CDR1 is SGHTA and CDR2 is FQGNSA in the germline V gene. In nucleotides, the CDR3 is TGTGCCAGCAGCTTAGGCGGGACACCTCTAGAGACTGAAGCTTTCTTT. Protein sequence: CASSLGGTPLETEAFF.

The gene calls are TRBV6-1 and TRBJ2-5; TRBD2 matches at 8 bases. V shed 6 bases and J 1 base; nucleotides not matched to a gene: 13. This CDR3 spans 17 amino acids. Looked up from germline, CDR1 is MNHNS and CDR2 is SASEGT. The chain's CDR3 is CASSSKLAGTFQETQYF. The CDR3 bases are TGTGCCAGCAGCAGTAAGTTAGCGGGGACGTTCCAAGAGACCCAGTACTTC.

The chain joins TRBV6-1 to TRBJ1-4; D call uncertain. Between the trimmed V and J ends, which lost 9 bases and 5 bases, there was a span of 10 bases. Germline V gene data show CDR1 as MNHNS and CDR2 as SASEGT. The CDR3 is 12 amino acids. The CDR3 bases are TGTGCCAGTTTACAGCAGAATGAAAAACTGTTTTTT. It encodes CASLQQNEKLFF.

Judged by abundance, this clonotype is medium-sized. This chain connects TRBV7-9 to TRBJ2-7; D remains unclear. There are 12 residues in the CDR3. Germline CDR1 is SEHNR and CDR2 is FQNEAQ (reference sequence). V dropped 0 bases and J dropped 5 bases, with 5 bases sitting between them. The DNA of the CDR3 is TGTGCCAGCAGCTTAGCGGGTGACGAGCAGTACTTC. Residues: CASSLAGDEQYF.

This clonotype was detected many times. Relative to the germline gene, one junction end is altered; a read error may explain this. V usage is TRBV9 and J usage is TRBJ2-3; 7 positions agree with TRBD2. Germline V CDR1 and CDR2: SGDLS, YYNGEE. This CDR3 comprises 12 residues. The CDR3: CASSGTKRDSVF. The CDR3 DNA reads as TGTGCCAGCAGCGGAACGAAGCGGGATTCAGTTTTT.

Sample share makes this clonotype medium-sized (0.01 to 0.1%). The CDR3 bases are TGTGCCAGCAGTTTACCGTCCCCAGGGACCTACGAGCAGTACTTC. This translates into CASSLPSPGTYEQYF. The V and J genes are TRBV28 and TRBJ2-7; TRBD1 might be the D (5 bases). Trimming stripped 2 bases from V and 2 bases from J, with 13 bases between. The CDR3 covers 15 residues. Germline values: CDR1 MDHEN, CDR2 SYDVKM.

V usage is TRBV3-1 and J usage is TRBJ1-4; D gene unclear. V gave up 4 bases and J gave up 8 bases, with 14 bases separating them. The CDR3 covers 14 residues. Germline lookup yields CDR1 LGHDT and CDR2 YNNKEL (reference sequence). The CDR3 region has the DNA TGTGCCAGCAGCCGCGGAGCTCGGGGAGAAAAACTGTTTTTT. It codes for CASSRGARGEKLFF.

The rearrangement uses TRBV21-1 and TRBJ2-5; the table assigns TRBD1, which was not confirmed against the DNA. TRBV21-1 is annotated as a pseudogene. The CDR3 runs 15 residues. Here the CDR3 reads CASSKVRQGRETQYF. CDR3 DNA: TGTGCCAGCAGCAAAGTACGACAGGGGCGGGAGACCCAGTACTTC.